This TCR beta chain was sequenced in a study of cytomegalovirus exposure and HLA in healthy donors. Deletions cut 7 bases from V and 6 bases from J, with 15 bases between. CDR3 length equals 13 residues. Per the germline V gene, CDR1 is MNHEY and CDR2 is SVGAGI. Of note for this clone: The antigen remains unidentified.

In the PCR, 60 Vbeta and 13 Jbeta primers were used. The method was immunoSEQ multiplex PCR; TCRdb's version includes in-frame clones alone and lacks a portion of them. The data contain more than 150,000 clones, more than 70% of them singletons. Study outcomes and limitations: Reportedly, diagnosis of cytomegalovirus status by the classifier showed high specificity and sensitivity. Using a false discovery rate of 0.05, a later analysis showed that 15,000 to 20,000 TCR beta sequences were associated with HLA alleles. The records held CMV serostatus as the only immune exposure information. TRBV6-2, TRBV6-3 and some other V segments were excluded as indistinguishable.

This clonotype was obtained from a boy under 18 in good health and CMV-seronegative. The sample was PBMCs. The J gene is TRBJ1-1, the V gene TRBV6-5, with TRBD1 as a possible D gene (5 bases). The chain's CDR3 is CASINQGKAEAFF. CDR3 sequence (DNA): TGTGCCAGCATCAACCAGGGTAAGGCTGAAGCTTTCTTT.